Sequencing of this T cell receptor beta chain was carried out in a study of cytomegalovirus exposure and HLA in healthy donors. General study points: Most TCR sequences showed up rarely, but some public TCRs showed up in many donors.

This clone was counted only a few times. Its antigen is still unknown. 13 Jbeta primers and 60 Vbeta primers were used for the PCR. Here immunoSEQ multiplex PCR was the method, and the copy in TCRdb shows in-frame clones only, minus some. The table records roughly 100,000 clones, around 78% of them present only once. The sample consisted of PBMCs. This clonotype was sampled from a male donor in good health and CMV-seronegative.

CDR3 amino acids: CASSLRQGYNSPLHF. The CDR3 DNA follows: TGCGCCAGCAGCCTCCGACAGGGTTATAATTCACCCCTCCACTTT. The gene calls are TRBV5-1 and TRBJ1-6; TRBD1 matches 7 bases. V gave up 4 bases and J gave up 4 bases; unmatched junction bases: 5. The germline V gene encodes CDR1 SGHRS and CDR2 YFSETQ. The CDR3 consists of 15 residues.